One and the same sample provided the 9 T cell receptor beta chains below, sequenced in a study of shared clonotypes between healthy human individuals. TCRdb keeps only in-frame clones here, not all; method: immunoSEQ multiplex PCR. Among about 770,000 clones listed, roughly 72% were seen once. The specimen was memory CD4+ T cells sorted from blood. Subset described: CD45RA-negative fraction. These receptors all stem from a woman aged 25 to 39 in good health.

Only a few counts were recorded for this clone. The V and J genes are TRBV2 and TRBJ2-7; 7 bases are a match to TRBD1. The CDR3 covers 13 residues. Germline V CDR1 and CDR2: SNHLY, FYNNEI. After removal of 6 bases from V and 2 bases from J, the junction contained 4 bases not matched to a gene. The CDR3 region has the DNA TGTGCCAGCAGGACAGGGAAACCCTACGAGCAGTACTTC. It encodes CASRTGKPYEQYF.

This clone was observed once. The chain couples TRBV14 to TRBJ1-1; perhaps TRBD1 as D (5 bases). CDR3 length: 16 residues. V gave up 1 base and J gave up 2 bases, with 14 bases separating them. The V gene's germline CDR1 is SGHDN and CDR2 FVKESK. CDR3 loop: CASSQAQGRGNTEAFF. CDR3 nucleotide sequence: TGTGCCAGCAGCCAAGCCCAGGGTCGAGGAAACACTGAAGCTTTCTTT.

This chain connects TRBV5-6 to TRBJ2-7; TRBD2 aligns across 10 bases. This CDR3 is 15 amino acids long. V shed 2 bases and J 0 bases; nucleotides not matched to a gene: 2. Germline CDR1 and CDR2: SGHDT and YYEEEE. CDR3 region: CASSFRLAGSYEQYF. CDR3 bases: TGTGCCAGCAGCTTCAGACTAGCGGGCTCCTACGAGCAGTACTTC.

This sequence joins TRBV2 and TRBJ1-2; TRBD1 matches at 7 bases. Germline CDR1 SNHLY, CDR2 FYNNEI. The J segment lost 0 bases and the V segment lost 6 bases, leaving 4 bases of the junction unmatched. This CDR3 spans 14 amino acids. CDR3 amino acids: CASRTGTANYGYTF. CDR3 nucleotides: TGTGCCAGCAGGACCGGGACAGCTAACTATGGCTACACCTTC.

V usage is TRBV25-1 and J usage is TRBJ2-7; D is ambiguous. CDR3 size: 13 residues. The germline V gene has CDR1 MGHDK and CDR2 SYGVNS. Trimming left V 7 bases short and J 0 bases short, with 10 bases between. CDR3 in amino acids: CASKDTYSYEQYF. CDR3 DNA: TGTGCCAGCAAAGACACTTACTCCTACGAGCAGTACTTC.

This clone turned up a few times. The chain has TRBV29-1 and TRBJ2-1; D may be TRBD2 (6 bases). V was pared by 4 bases and J by 2 bases, with 9 bases between. The CDR3 consists of 13 residues. Germline V lookup: CDR1 SQVTM, CDR2 ANQGSEA. CDR3 residues: CSVAGGTYNEQFF. DNA of the CDR3: TGCAGCGTTGCCGGGGGAACCTACAATGAGCAGTTCTTC.

Concerning this clone: Relative to the germline gene, one junction end is altered; a read error may explain this. The rearrangement uses TRBV6-6 and TRBJ1-5; 7 nucleotides match TRBD1. This CDR3 has 13 amino acids. Germline-derived CDR1 and CDR2 are MNHNY and SVGAGI (reference sequence). The chain's CDR3 is CASSPGGNLPQHF. For the CDR3, the DNA is TGTGCCAGCAGTCCAGGGGGGAATCTGCCCCAGCATTTT.

The chain is built from TRBV11-2 and TRBJ2-1, with a weak D call TRBD1 (5 bases). Trimming took 4 bases from V and 5 from J, leaving 21 bases between them. CDR1 is SGHAT and CDR2 is FQNNGV in the germline V gene. CDR3 length: 17 residues. The CDR3 is CASSSRRQKGNNNEQFF. The CDR3 DNA sequence: TGTGCCAGCAGCTCCCGGAGACAGAAGGGGAACAACAATGAGCAGTTCTTC.

The chain employs TRBV5-8 and TRBJ2-2; 11 bases match TRBD2. The CDR3 loop spans 15 amino acids. Germline CDR1 reads SGHTS; CDR2 reads YDEGEE. Trimming removed 4 bases from V and 4 bases from J; junction bases left unmatched: 3. CDR3 sequence reads: CASSLGTSGTGELFF. The CDR3 DNA follows: TGTGCCAGCAGCCTAGGGACTAGCGGCACCGGGGAGCTGTTTTTT.